Included here is one T cell receptor (beta chain) sequence, with context. Its cognate antigen is unknown. The sample is drawn from a study of cytomegalovirus exposure and HLA in healthy donors. Study results and limitations: A missense variant in DCLRE1C was later tied to TCR beta V- and J-gene trimming. In an earlier analysis, productive rearrangement rates for most beta V segments clustered near 87% or 30%. Per published reports, the classifier diagnosed cytomegalovirus status with high specificity and sensitivity.

The study ran its PCR with 60 Vbeta and 13 Jbeta primers. Measured with immunoSEQ multiplex PCR; TCRdb has only the in-frame clones, and not every one. This table holds 150,000 to 200,000 clones, about 75% found once. The CDR3 runs 14 residues. Germline loops: CDR1 SGHNT, CDR2 YYREEE (reference sequence). Trimming took 2 bases from V and 7 from J, leaving 13 bases between them. This TCR was sampled from a male donor in good health and CMV-seronegative. Specimen: PBMCs. The chain joins TRBV5-4 to TRBJ2-4, with D perhaps TRBD1 (6 bases). CDR3 DNA sequence: TGTGCCAGCAGCTTTGGGCAGGGGAATAACATTCAGTACTTC. It specifies CASSFGQGNNIQYF. Full variable domain (rest looked up from reference TRBV5-4 and TRBJ2-4): ETGVTQSPTHLIKTRGQQVTLRCSSQSGHNTVSWYQQALGQGPQFIFQYYREEENGRGNFPPRFSGLQFPNYSSELNVNALELDDSALYLCASSFGQGNNIQYFGAGTRLSVL.